This TCR beta chain was captured in a study of tumor-infiltrating lymphocytes in primary liver carcinoma. About the study: The patient population consisted of men and women between 30 and 69 years of age.

Germline-derived CDR1 and CDR2 are KGHSH and LQKENI. CDR3 length equals 12 residues. V was clipped by 3 bases and J by 7 bases, with 10 bases between them. With a constant-region primer, TCR beta cDNA was made from about 0.5 ug of total RNA. What produced the TCR beta libraries was three nested multiplex PCR rounds using slightly modified ARM-PCR. Investigators reported that the first two PCR rounds, at around 9 cycles each, used TRBV1-TRBV30 forward primers with a C-beta reverse primer. One entry per CDR3 protein, called by TCRdb with MiXCR from the multiplex PCR reads. The data contain about 100,000 distinct CDR3 sequences, less than 75% of them singletons. Co-extraction of both nucleic acids (RNA and DNA) used roughly 18-32 mg of unsorted bulk tissue. Patients had primary liver carcinoma treated by surgical resection.

The receptor comes from a man aged 40-55 years with primary liver carcinoma and hepatitis B virus infection. What was sequenced was tumor-adjacent normal liver tissue. V gene TRBV18 combines with J gene TRBJ2-7; no definite D call. For the CDR3, the DNA is TGTGCCAGCTCACCTTCTCTTGGGGAGCAGTACTTC. Translation gives CASSPSLGEQYF.